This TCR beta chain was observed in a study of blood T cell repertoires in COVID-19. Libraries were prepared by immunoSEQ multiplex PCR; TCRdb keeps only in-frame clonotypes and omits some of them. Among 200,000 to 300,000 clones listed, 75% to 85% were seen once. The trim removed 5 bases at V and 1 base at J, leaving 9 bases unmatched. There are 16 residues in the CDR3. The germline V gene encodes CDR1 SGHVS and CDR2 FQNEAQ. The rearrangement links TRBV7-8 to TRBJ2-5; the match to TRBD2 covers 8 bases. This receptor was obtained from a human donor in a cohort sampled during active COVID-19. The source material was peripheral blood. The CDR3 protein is CASSGFKRGSQETQYF. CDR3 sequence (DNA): TGTGCCAGCAGCGGGTTCAAGCGGGGGAGCCAAGAGACCCAGTACTTC.